The 14 T cell receptor beta chains given below trace back to one sample, sequenced in a study of blood T cell repertoires in COVID-19. Clones were sequenced by immunoSEQ multiplex PCR, and TCRdb holds only the in-frame ones, with some missing. This sample has a few hundred thousand clones, with 70% to 90% found just once. Sequences were obtained from peripheral blood. Receptors originate from a woman aged 45 to 65 with active or convalescent COVID-19.

This clone has just a few counts. The chain links TRBV3-1 (or the pseudogene TRBV3-2) to TRBJ1-2; a possible D gene is TRBD1 (6 bases). Trimming took 0 bases from V and 7 from J, leaving 15 bases between them. In germline, CDR1 is LGHDT, CDR2 YNNKEL (reference sequence). The CDR3 contains 15 residues. The CDR3 region has the DNA TGTGCCAGCAGCCAAGATTGGACAGCGAGATCTGGCTACACCTTC. Protein: CASSQDWTARSGYTF.

The rearrangement joins TRBV28 to TRBJ2-1, with 12 bases matching TRBD2. Germline V gives CDR1 MDHEN, CDR2 SYDVKM. CDR3 length equals 16 residues. V trimming: 2 bases; J trimming: 10 bases; junction bases outside the gene matches: 9. The CDR3 spells CASSLPSGRALWEQFF. The DNA of the CDR3 is TGTGCCAGCAGTTTACCTAGCGGGAGGGCCTTATGGGAGCAGTTCTTC.

This clone was seen once. This CDR3 is CASSLVRQGQETQYF. The CDR3 nucleotides are TGTGCCAGCAGCTTAGTGCGACAGGGCCAAGAGACCCAGTACTTC. V usage is TRBV7-2 and J usage is TRBJ2-5; 7 bases match TRBD1. V lost 1 base and J lost 1; bases outside the gene matches: 3. There are 15 residues in the CDR3. Germline V CDR1 and CDR2: SGHTA, FQGNSA.

The chain employs TRBV7-6 and TRBJ2-7; 7 bases are a match to TRBD2. The germline V gene encodes CDR1 SGHVS and CDR2 FNYEAQ. The CDR3 runs to 14 residues. Germline trimming cut 5 bases from V and 3 bases from J; bases unmatched to any gene: 7. The CDR3 DNA reads TGTGCCAGCAGCAACCTCGAGCGGGACTACGAGCAGTACTTC. It codes for CASSNLERDYEQYF.

V is TRBV7-3 and J is TRBJ2-2; no clear D gene. Trimming stripped 3 bases from V and 3 bases from J, with 8 bases between. From germline, CDR1 is SGHTA and CDR2 FQGTGA. The CDR3 is made up of 14 amino acids. CDR3 region: CASSLSPDTGELFF. DNA for the CDR3: TGTGCCAGCAGCTTGTCCCCGGACACCGGGGAGCTGTTTTTT. The full variable domain, with the rest looked up from reference TRBV7-3 and TRBJ2-2, is GAGVSQTPSNKVTEKGKYVELRCDPISGHTALYWYRQSLGQGPEFLIYFQGTGAADDSGLPNDRFFAVRPEGSVSTLKIQRTERGDSAVYLCASSLSPDTGELFFGEGSRLTVL.

V is TRBV28 and J is TRBJ2-7; D is possibly TRBD1 (5 bases). The V and J ends lost 6 bases and 3 bases respectively, with 12 bases between them. Germline-derived CDR1 and CDR2 are MDHEN and SYDVKM. CDR3 length equals 13 residues. The CDR3 sequence: CASSPGLGYEQYF. Here the CDR3 DNA reads TGTGCCAGCAGCCCAGGGCTAGGCTACGAGCAGTACTTC. Full variable domain (rest looked up from reference TRBV28 and TRBJ2-7): DVKVTQSSRYLVKRTGEKVFLECVQDMDHENMFWYRQDPGLGLRLIYFSYDVKMKEKGDIPEGYSVSREKKERFSLILESASTNQTSMYLCASSPGLGYEQYFGPGTRLTVT.

The chain carries TRBV13 and TRBJ1-2; tentatively, D is TRBD1 (5 bases). CDR1 is PRHDT, CDR2 FYEKMQ, per germline (reference sequence). CDR3 length equals 17 residues. Trimming stripped 4 bases from V and 1 base from J, with 19 bases between. CDR3 sequence: CASSSIGAGKYNYGYTF. The CDR3 nucleotides are TGTGCCAGCAGCTCCATAGGGGCCGGCAAATATAACTATGGCTACACCTTC.

The chain employs TRBV9 and TRBJ1-1; D is possibly TRBD1 (5 bases). Trimming cost V 4 bases and J 1 base, with 14 bases left between them. Germline V gene sequence: CDR1 SGDLS, CDR2 YYNGEE. There are 15 residues in the CDR3. The CDR3, as DNA: TGTGCCAGCAGCCTCATGGGGGGAAGGAACACTGAAGCTTTCTTT. Translated: CASSLMGGRNTEAFF.

This clone was seen once. The chain uses TRBV9 and TRBJ1-1, with D tentatively TRBD1 (6 bases). CDR1 is SGDLS and CDR2 is YYNGEE in the germline V gene. Between the trimmed V and J ends, which lost 3 bases and 1 base, there was a span of 10 bases. The CDR3 loop spans 14 amino acids. The CDR3, as DNA: TGTGCCAGCAGCGCGGACAGACCGAACACTGAAGCTTTCTTT. Protein sequence: CASSADRPNTEAFF.

The J gene is TRBJ2-5, the V gene TRBV7-9; TRBD1 agrees at 7 bases. Per germline, CDR1 SEHNR and CDR2 FQNEAQ (reference sequence). The CDR3 loop spans 16 amino acids. The V segment lost 2 bases and the J segment 4 bases; nucleotides outside the gene matches: 10. CDR3 bases: TGTGCCAGCAGCTTACAACACAGGGGCATAGTAGAGACCCAGTACTTC. Encoded protein: CASSLQHRGIVETQYF.

This chain connects TRBV15 to TRBJ1-2; a possible D gene is TRBD1 (5 bases). Germline values: CDR1 LNHNV, CDR2 YYDKDF (reference sequence). The CDR3 spans 16 residues. V shed 0 bases and J shed 1 base, with 12 bases lying between them. CDR3 DNA: TGTGCCACCAGCAGAGATTTGGGGCAGGTTAACTATGGCTACACCTTC. Its protein product is CATSRDLGQVNYGYTF.

The chain links TRBV5-1 to TRBJ1-2; D might be TRBD1 (6 bases). This CDR3 contains 15 residues. V lost 0 bases to trimming and J lost 0 bases, with 9 bases between them. Per germline, CDR1 SGHRS and CDR2 YFSETQ. The CDR3 region has the DNA TGCGCCAGCAGCTTGGAGCCAGGGGCTAACTATGGCTACACCTTC. Its protein product is CASSLEPGANYGYTF.

Concerning this clone itself: This CDR3 is also generated by other DNA sequences in the sample. The chain links TRBV30 to TRBJ1-1, with D unclear. V dropped 0 bases and J dropped 4 bases, with 3 bases sitting between them. The CDR3 covers 11 residues. The germline V gene has CDR1 GTSNPN and CDR2 SVGIG (reference sequence). DNA for the CDR3: TGTGCCTGGAGTGTCGGCACTGAAGCTTTCTTT. Its protein is CAWSVGTEAFF.

This clone was detected only once. The genes are TRBV5-6 and TRBJ2-3; weak D call: TRBD2 (5 bases). Between the trimmed V and J ends, which lost 0 bases and 2 bases, there was a span of 13 bases. In germline, CDR1 is SGHDT, CDR2 YYEEEE. CDR3 length: 16 residues. The chain's CDR3 is CASSLGPRAHTDTQYF. Written as DNA, the CDR3 is TGTGCCAGCAGCTTGGGCCCGCGGGCCCACACAGATACGCAGTATTTT.